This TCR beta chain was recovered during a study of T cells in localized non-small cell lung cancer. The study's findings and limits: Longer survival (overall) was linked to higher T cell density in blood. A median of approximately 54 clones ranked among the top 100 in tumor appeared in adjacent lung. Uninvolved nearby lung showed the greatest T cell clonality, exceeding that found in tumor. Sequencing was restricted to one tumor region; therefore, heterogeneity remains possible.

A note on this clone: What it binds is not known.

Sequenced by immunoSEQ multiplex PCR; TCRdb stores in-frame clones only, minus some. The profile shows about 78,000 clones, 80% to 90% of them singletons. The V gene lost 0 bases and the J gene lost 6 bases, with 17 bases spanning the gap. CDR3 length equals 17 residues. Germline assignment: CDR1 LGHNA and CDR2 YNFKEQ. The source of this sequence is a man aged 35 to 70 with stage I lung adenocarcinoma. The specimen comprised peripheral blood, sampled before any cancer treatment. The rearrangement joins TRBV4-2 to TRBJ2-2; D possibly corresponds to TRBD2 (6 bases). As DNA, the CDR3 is TGTGCCAGCAGCCAAGAGGTCGGGAGTGTCACAGCCGGGGAGCTGTTTTTT. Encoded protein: CASSQEVGSVTAGELFF.